This is a list of T cell receptor beta chains from one sample in a study of blood T cell repertoires in COVID-19. Clones were read by immunoSEQ multiplex PCR, and TCRdb kept only the in-frame ones, dropping some. The sample records some 9,900 clones, about nine tenths being singletons. Sequenced: peripheral blood. Receptors were obtained from a human donor in a cohort sampled during active COVID-19. CDR3s include the opening cysteine and the closing phenylalanine or tryptophan. Each record gives: D gene, V gene, clone size, J gene, CDR3 DNA, CDR3 protein. A D gene is named only where the DNA matches it firmly. A row's size may be missing; if present it is once, few, many or a size class.

d_call: -
v_call: TRBV15
clone_size: -
j_call: TRBJ1-1
cdr3_nt: TGTGCCACCAGCAGCAGACAGGCTGAAGCTTTCTTT
cdr3_aa: CATSSRQAEAFF

d_call: -
v_call: TRBV21-1
clone_size: -
j_call: TRBJ2-1
cdr3_nt: TGTGCCAGCAGCAAATTCGGGGGGACTTATTACAATGAGCAGTTCTTC
cdr3_aa: CASSKFGGTYYNEQFF

d_call: TRBD1
v_call: TRBV5-4
clone_size: -
j_call: TRBJ1-1
cdr3_nt: TGTGCCAGCAGCTGGGACAGCAACACTGAAGCTTTCTTT
cdr3_aa: CASSWDSNTEAFF

d_call: -
v_call: TRBV27
clone_size: -
j_call: TRBJ2-2
cdr3_nt: TGTGCCAGCAGTGGAAGGGGCGACACCGGGGAGCTGTTTTTT
cdr3_aa: CASSGRGDTGELFF

d_call: -
v_call: TRBV11-1
clone_size: -
j_call: TRBJ2-2
cdr3_nt: TGTGCCAGCAGCTTTCTGAGCGGGGAGCTGTTTTTT
cdr3_aa: CASSFLSGELFF

d_call: -
v_call: TRBV6-5
clone_size: -
j_call: TRBJ1-1
cdr3_nt: TGTGCCAGCAGCCAGCGGGAGGGCACTGAAGCTTTCTTT
cdr3_aa: CASSQREGTEAFF

d_call: TRBD2
v_call: TRBV18
clone_size: -
j_call: TRBJ2-3
cdr3_nt: TGTGCCAGCTCATTTAGCGGGGGGGCTTCCCCCGGCCGAGATACGCAGTATTTT
cdr3_aa: CASSFSGGASPGRDTQYF

d_call: -
v_call: TRBV14
clone_size: -
j_call: TRBJ2-4
cdr3_nt: TGTGCCAGCGGACCGGTTGCTGGGGCGAGTGTGGGAATAGCCAAAAACATTCAGTACTTC
cdr3_aa: CASGPVAGASVGIAKNIQYF

d_call: -
v_call: TRBV28
clone_size: -
j_call: TRBJ2-3
cdr3_nt: TGTGCCAGCTCTGAGGGGGTTCTTAGCACAGATACGCAGTATTTT
cdr3_aa: CASSEGVLSTDTQYF

d_call: TRBD2
v_call: TRBV4-1
clone_size: -
j_call: TRBJ2-3
cdr3_nt: TGCGCCAGCAGCCAGACTAGCTCCACAGATACGCAGTATTTT
cdr3_aa: CASSQTSSTDTQYF

d_call: TRBD2
v_call: TRBV2
clone_size: -
j_call: TRBJ2-3
cdr3_nt: TGTGCCAGCAGCAGCGGGGCCCTTTTCTCGGGCACAGATACGCAGTATTTT
cdr3_aa: CASSSGALFSGTDTQYF

d_call: -
v_call: TRBV6-5
clone_size: -
j_call: TRBJ2-1
cdr3_nt: TGTGCCAGCAGTCCAGGTTTAAGCTCCTACAATGAGCAGTTCTTC
cdr3_aa: CASSPGLSSYNEQFF

d_call: TRBD2
v_call: TRBV5-1
clone_size: -
j_call: TRBJ2-5
cdr3_nt: TGCGCCAGCAGCTTGCACGGGGGGATCGGAGAGACCCAGTACTTC
cdr3_aa: CASSLHGGIGETQYF

d_call: TRBD1
v_call: TRBV7-9
clone_size: -
j_call: TRBJ1-4
cdr3_nt: TGTGCCAGCAGCTCTTGGACAGGAACATTTAATGAAAAACTGTTTTTT
cdr3_aa: CASSSWTGTFNEKLFF

d_call: -
v_call: TRBV6-5
clone_size: -
j_call: TRBJ2-7
cdr3_nt: TGTGCCAGCAGTTACTCGATAAACGCGGCCTCCTACGAGCAGTACTTC
cdr3_aa: CASSYSINAASYEQYF

d_call: -
v_call: TRBV5-4
clone_size: -
j_call: TRBJ2-7
cdr3_nt: TGTGCCAGCAGCTTGGATTCAGGGCCAACCTACGAGCAGTACTTC
cdr3_aa: CASSLDSGPTYEQYF

d_call: -
v_call: TRBV27
clone_size: -
j_call: TRBJ2-3
cdr3_nt: TGTGCCAGCAGTTCCCGCCCTATCCTCACAGATACGCAGTATTTT
cdr3_aa: CASSSRPILTDTQYF

d_call: -
v_call: TRBV5-1
clone_size: few
j_call: TRBJ1-1
cdr3_nt: TGCGCCAGCAGCCGGGGTAGTCCTGACACTGAAGCTTTCTTT
cdr3_aa: CASSRGSPDTEAFF

d_call: TRBD2
v_call: TRBV4-1
clone_size: -
j_call: TRBJ2-2
cdr3_nt: TGCGCCAGCAGCCAGGGAGATTCCGGGACTAGGGCCGGGGAGCTGTTTTTT
cdr3_aa: CASSQGDSGTRAGELFF

d_call: TRBD1
v_call: TRBV11-3
clone_size: once
j_call: TRBJ2-2
cdr3_nt: TGTGCCAGCAGCTTAGGCCCCTCAGGGGGGCTGTTTTTT
cdr3_aa: CASSLGPSGGLFF

d_call: -
v_call: TRBV7-9
clone_size: -
j_call: TRBJ1-5
cdr3_nt: TGTGCCAGCAGCTTAGGAAGCCCCAATCAGCCCCAGCATTTT
cdr3_aa: CASSLGSPNQPQHF

d_call: -
v_call: TRBV5-6
clone_size: -
j_call: TRBJ2-5
cdr3_nt: TGTGCCAGCACCCATGGGGCAGTCCAAGAGACCCAGTACTTC
cdr3_aa: CASTHGAVQETQYF

d_call: -
v_call: TRBV7-9
clone_size: -
j_call: TRBJ2-4
cdr3_nt: TGTGCCAGCAGCTTAGTGCAGGGCGTTGGAGACATTCAGTACTTC
cdr3_aa: CASSLVQGVGDIQYF

d_call: TRBD2
v_call: TRBV11-1
clone_size: -
j_call: TRBJ2-3
cdr3_nt: TGTGCCAGCAGCCCGATGGGGGGGACCACAGATACGCAGTATTTT
cdr3_aa: CASSPMGGTTDTQYF

d_call: -
v_call: TRBV30
clone_size: -
j_call: TRBJ2-1
cdr3_nt: TGTGCCTGGAATGACGGCAGGCTTATATACAATGAGCAGTTCTTC
cdr3_aa: CAWNDGRLIYNEQFF

d_call: -
v_call: TRBV6-5
clone_size: -
j_call: TRBJ1-4
cdr3_nt: TGTGCCAGCTCATCCCAGGGTAACGAAAAACTGTTTTTT
cdr3_aa: CASSSQGNEKLFF

d_call: TRBD1
v_call: TRBV5-1
clone_size: once
j_call: TRBJ1-2
cdr3_nt: TGCGCCAGCAGCTCGGGGACAGCTACCTATGGCTACACCTTC
cdr3_aa: CASSSGTATYGYTF

d_call: TRBD1
v_call: TRBV30
clone_size: -
j_call: TRBJ2-7
cdr3_nt: TGTGCCTGGAGTACAGGGGGGAATCTCCTTTACGAGCAGTACTTC
cdr3_aa: CAWSTGGNLLYEQYF

d_call: TRBD1
v_call: TRBV6-5
clone_size: -
j_call: TRBJ1-3
cdr3_nt: TGTGCCAGCACCCTGGGACAGGGAGATGGAAACACCATATATTTT
cdr3_aa: CASTLGQGDGNTIYF

d_call: -
v_call: TRBV4-1
clone_size: once
j_call: TRBJ2-4
cdr3_nt: TGCGCCAGCAGCCAAGAACAGGGAAGAGTGAAAAACATTCAGTACTTC
cdr3_aa: CASSQEQGRVKNIQYF

d_call: TRBD1
v_call: TRBV29-1
clone_size: few
j_call: TRBJ2-2
cdr3_nt: TGCAGCGGGGGGACAGGGTCTACCGGGGAGCTGTTTTTT
cdr3_aa: CSGGTGSTGELFF

d_call: -
v_call: TRBV19
clone_size: -
j_call: TRBJ1-2
cdr3_nt: TGTGCCAGTAGTATAGGAGACACCCGCTCCTATGGCTACACCTTC
cdr3_aa: CASSIGDTRSYGYTF

d_call: -
v_call: TRBV15
clone_size: -
j_call: TRBJ2-7
cdr3_nt: TGTGCCACCAGCAGACGAGGAGGGTTCCCCTCCTACGAGCAGTACTTC
cdr3_aa: CATSRRGGFPSYEQYF

d_call: TRBD1
v_call: TRBV9
clone_size: -
j_call: TRBJ1-2
cdr3_nt: TGTGCCAGCAGCCCACAGGGGGCCCAGTATGGCTACACCTTC
cdr3_aa: CASSPQGAQYGYTF

d_call: -
v_call: TRBV6-5
clone_size: -
j_call: TRBJ2-7
cdr3_nt: TGTGCCAGCAGTTCCCCAGGGGCATACCAGCAGTACTTC
cdr3_aa: CASSSPGAYQQYF